The 15 T cell receptor beta chains presented below share a single source sample, sequenced in a study of human T cells and chemical hapten exposure. TCRdb reanalysed the RACE reads using MiXCR and keeps one entry per CDR3 protein. The sample records 370,000 or so distinct CDR3 sequences, roughly 5% being singletons. Time point of the sample: patch test 1, 2 weeks after DPC sensitization. Treatment given: therapeutic diphenylcyclopropenone sensitization with weekly scalp DPC. Specimen: whole blood, collected in connection with sensitization to the hapten diphenylcyclopropenone (DPC). Every receptor here comes from a woman in her forties or fifties with alopecia areata. Some clones in this sample may be carry-over from other donors' samples.

The V and J genes are TRBV28 and TRBJ2-2, with D perhaps TRBD1 (6 bases). V was pared by 1 base and J by 4 bases, with 13 bases between. Germline CDR1 MDHEN, CDR2 SYDVKM. This CDR3 region has 16 residues. Here the CDR3 reads CASSLSPGQLTGELFF. CDR3 nucleotide sequence: TGTGCCAGCAGTTTATCCCCGGGACAACTCACCGGGGAGCTGTTTTTT.

This clonotype was observed a few times. The gene calls are TRBV15 and TRBJ2-4, with 9 bases identical to TRBD1. The CDR3 is 16 amino acids. The V gene's germline CDR1 is LNHNV and CDR2 YYDKDF (reference sequence). V trimming: 4 bases; J trimming: 3 bases; junction bases outside the gene matches: 7. The CDR3 loop is CATSTGQGQGKNIQYF. CDR3 nucleotide sequence: TGTGCCACCAGCACGGGACAGGGCCAAGGCAAAAACATTCAGTACTTC.

In this sample, this clonotype turned up many times. V usage is TRBV20-1 and J usage is TRBJ1-1; D is undetermined. Trimming took 0 bases from V and 0 from J, leaving 8 bases between them. The CDR3 extends over 14 amino acids. Germline CDR1 is DFQATT and CDR2 is SNEGSKA (reference sequence). DNA of the CDR3: TGCAGTGCTAGAGATGTGACCTTGAACACTGAAGCTTTCTTT. Translation: CSARDVTLNTEAFF.

This clonotype has more than one count but fewer than ten. The chain couples TRBV20-1 to TRBJ2-1, with TRBD1 matching 8 bases. From germline, CDR1 is DFQATT and CDR2 SNEGSKA (reference sequence). V trimming: 5 bases; J trimming: 8 bases; junction bases outside the gene matches: 11. The CDR3 is 14 residues long. The CDR3 here is CSAWQWTGIDEQFF. DNA for the CDR3: TGCAGTGCTTGGCAATGGACAGGGATAGATGAGCAGTTCTTC.

A few counts support this clonotype. V and J are TRBV7-2 and TRBJ2-3, with 9 bases aligning to TRBD2. The CDR3 runs 15 residues. The V and J ends lost 1 base and 6 bases, in that order; junction bases with no gene match: 5. The germline V gene has CDR1 SGHTA and CDR2 FQGNSA. In DNA, the CDR3 is TGTGCCAGCAGCTTAGTGACTAGCGGCGGCGATACGCAGTATTTT. Translation: CASSLVTSGGDTQYF.

The gene calls are TRBV29-1 and TRBJ2-7; no firm D call. Trimming shortened V by 3 bases and J by 0 bases, and 9 bases separated the two germline ends. CDR3 size: 13 residues. CDR1 and CDR2 (germline): SQVTM, ANQGSEA. CDR3 sequence: CSVESLSSYEQYF. The CDR3 nucleotides are TGCAGCGTTGAGTCGCTAAGCTCCTACGAGCAGTACTTC.

This clonotype was seen at least ten times. The rearrangement links TRBV5-1 to TRBJ2-3; D perhaps matches TRBD2 (7 bases). CDR1 and CDR2 from the germline V gene are SGHRS and YFSETQ. The V end was cut by 5 bases, the J end by 0 bases, with 10 bases between. This CDR3 is 14 amino acids long. CDR3 nucleotides: TGCGCCAGCAGTCGGGGGGCGAGCACAGATACGCAGTATTTT. Its protein product is CASSRGASTDTQYF.

This clonotype has ten or more counts. The chain combines TRBV4-2 with TRBJ2-6; the D gene is possibly TRBD1 (6 bases). V dropped 4 bases and J dropped 2 bases, with 12 bases sitting between them. Per the germline V gene, CDR1 is LGHNA and CDR2 is YNFKEQ. The CDR3 has 16 amino acids. CDR3 residues: CASSPQGEAGANVLTF. The CDR3 bases are TGTGCCAGCAGCCCACAGGGCGAGGCTGGGGCCAACGTCCTGACTTTC.

The rearrangement joins TRBV20-1 to TRBJ1-1; possibly TRBD1 for D (5 bases). The CDR3 length is 15 residues. The V end lost 0 bases, the J end lost 5 bases, and 16 bases lay between the germline ends. The germline V gene has CDR1 DFQATT and CDR2 SNEGSKA (reference sequence). CDR3 in DNA: TGCAGTGCTAGAGATCCGTTGGGGGGGAGGACTGAAGCTTTCTTT. It translates to CSARDPLGGRTEAFF.

This clonotype was counted only a few times. The chain links TRBV30 to TRBJ2-5; 12 bases are a match to TRBD2. Germline CDR1 GTSNPN, CDR2 SVGIG (reference sequence). The junction had 4 bases not matched to a gene; V was cut back by 5 bases and J by 6 bases. The CDR3 covers 13 residues. CDR3 in amino acids: CAWSTSGRKTQYF. As DNA, the CDR3 is TGTGCCTGGTCTACTAGCGGGAGGAAGACCCAGTACTTC.

The chain recombines TRBV28 with TRBJ1-2; 8 bases are a match to TRBD1. The CDR3 has 15 residues. Germline CDR1 and CDR2: MDHEN and SYDVKM. The V gene end was trimmed by 4 bases and the J gene end by 2 bases; junction bases not matched to a gene: 6. The CDR3 DNA reads TGTGCCAGCAGTTCCGGGACAGGAAACAACTATGGCTACACCTTC. This codes for CASSSGTGNNYGYTF.

Many counts were recorded for this clonotype. The chain employs TRBV12-2 and TRBJ2-2; the DNA was not compared with TRBD1, the D call given in the table. TRBV12-2 is recorded as a pseudogene. This CDR3 spans 19 amino acids. CDR3 sequence: CASRLTLAPQGGNTGELFF. The CDR3 DNA reads as TGTGCAAGTCGCCTGACATTGGCCCCACAGGGGGGGAACACCGGGGAGCTGTTTTTT.

In this sample, this clonotype turned up many times. V usage is TRBV27 and J usage is TRBJ2-6; the D is unclear. Germline V gene lookup returns CDR1 MNHEY and CDR2 SMNVEV (reference sequence). The CDR3 has 14 amino acids. V was cut by 3 bases and J by 0 bases, with 3 bases left in between. The CDR3 sequence is CASSLVSGANVLTF. DNA for the CDR3: TGTGCCAGCAGTTTGGTCTCTGGGGCCAACGTCCTGACTTTC.

This chain joins TRBV6-5 and TRBJ1-2; no firm D call. The germline V and J ends were trimmed by 2 bases and 0 bases, with 10 bases remaining between them. The CDR3 length is 15 residues. Germline CDR1 and CDR2: MNHEY and SVGAGI. The CDR3 spells CASSYLTEANYGYTF. In DNA, the CDR3 is TGTGCCAGCAGTTACCTAACAGAAGCTAACTATGGCTACACCTTC.

In this sample, this clonotype turned up many times. The V and J genes are TRBV7-2 and TRBJ1-1; unclear D gene. The CDR3 has 11 residues. The V gene lost 5 bases and the J gene lost 4 bases, with 5 bases spanning the gap. Germline V gene data show CDR1 as SGHTA and CDR2 as FQGNSA. In DNA, the CDR3 is TGTGCCAGCAGCGCTACCACTGAAGCTTTCTTT. Protein sequence: CASSATTEAFF.